These T cell receptor beta chains were read from a single sample in a study of blood T cell repertoires in COVID-19. Clones were sequenced by immunoSEQ multiplex PCR, and TCRdb holds only the in-frame ones, with some missing. The sample carries more than 200,000 clones, roughly 80% recorded once. Sequenced: peripheral blood. The receptors come from a woman of 80 years or more with acute or convalescent COVID-19. CDR3s include the opening cysteine and the closing phenylalanine or tryptophan. Fields, in order: clone size, J gene, V gene, D gene, CDR3 protein, CDR3 DNA. A D gene is named only where the DNA matches it firmly. Some rows have no size entry. The others give once, few or many, or a class for an expanded clone.

>.|TRBJ2-1|TRBV5-1|TRBD2
CASSLALAGENEQFF
TGCGCCAGCAGCTTGGCACTAGCGGGGGAAAATGAGCAGTTCTTC
>.|TRBJ2-7|TRBV3-1/TRBV3-2|.
CASSRGGGEQYF
TGTGCCAGCAGCCGGGGAGGAGGCGAGCAGTACTTC
>.|TRBJ2-7|TRBV5-6|TRBD1
CASSWTGTGGREQYF
TGTGCCAGCAGCTGGACCGGGACAGGGGGTCGAGAGCAGTACTTC
>.|TRBJ1-1|TRBV7-2|TRBD1
CASSGQGTTEAFF
TGTGCCAGCAGCGGACAGGGGACTACTGAAGCTTTCTTT
>.|TRBJ1-4|TRBV6-1|.
CASSESTGRYEGKLFF
TGTGCCAGCAGTGAAAGCACAGGGCGTTATGAGGGAAAACTGTTTTTT
>.|TRBJ2-1|TRBV2|TRBD2
CASRRGGNYNEQFF
TGTGCCAGCAGGCGGGGAGGGAATTACAATGAGCAGTTCTTC
>.|TRBJ2-3|TRBV7-8|.
CASSLGQDRGYF
TGTGCCAGCAGCTTAGGACAGGATCGGGGGTATTTT
>.|TRBJ2-5|TRBV4-1|TRBD2
CASSQESAGGQKTQYF
TGCGCCAGCAGCCAAGAATCAGCGGGGGGTCAAAAGACCCAGTACTTC
>.|TRBJ1-4|TRBV7-3|.
CASSFSGNNEKLFF
TGTGCCAGCAGCTTTTCAGGGAATAATGAAAAACTGTTTTTT
>.|TRBJ2-7|TRBV19|.
CASSTKFLDIYEQYF
TGTGCCAGTAGTACTAAATTCTTGGACATCTACGAGCAGTACTTC
>.|TRBJ2-1|TRBV23-1|TRBD1
CASSQVLLGQVLNEQFF
TGCGCCAGCAGTCAGGTCCTACTGGGACAGGTACTCAATGAGCAGTTCTTC
>.|TRBJ1-1|TRBV12-5|TRBD1
CASGLWDSAFPEAFF
TGTGCTAGTGGTTTGTGGGACAGTGCTTTCCCTGAAGCTTTCTTT
>.|TRBJ2-5|TRBV11-3|.
CASSLGRVGDQETQYF
TGTGCCAGCAGCTTAGGTCGGGTCGGGGACCAAGAGACCCAGTACTTC
>.|TRBJ2-7|TRBV2|.
CASSSSYEQYF
TGTGCCAGCAGCTCCAGCTACGAGCAGTACTTC
>.|TRBJ2-3|TRBV5-1|.
CASSLELKSTDTQYF
TGCGCCAGCAGCTTGGAACTGAAGAGCACAGATACGCAGTATTTT
>.|TRBJ2-5|TRBV5-4|.
CASSRREETQYF
TGTGCCAGCAGTCGACGGGAAGAGACCCAGTACTTC
>.|TRBJ1-2|TRBV6-6|.
CASSHPSAGRKDYGYTF
TGTGCCAGCAGTCACCCCTCAGCGGGGAGGAAAGACTATGGCTACACCTTC
>.|TRBJ1-2|TRBV28|TRBD1
CASRLTGENYGYTF
TGTGCCAGCAGACTCACAGGGGAGAACTATGGCTACACCTTC
>.|TRBJ2-7|TRBV28|TRBD2
CASSLRAGVQYF
TGTGCCAGCAGTTTGAGGGCGGGAGTGCAGTACTTC
>.|TRBJ2-7|TRBV7-2|TRBD1
CASSYDRVNGEQYF
TGTGCCAGCAGCTACGACAGGGTGAATGGCGAGCAGTACTTC
>few|TRBJ1-1|TRBV4-2|TRBD1
CASSQGDRGPEAFF
TGTGCCAGCAGCCAGGGGGACAGGGGACCTGAAGCTTTCTTT
>.|TRBJ1-6|TRBV7-3|.
CASSFAGRGNSPLHF
TGTGCCAGCAGCTTCGCGGGGAGGGGCAATTCACCCCTCCACTTT
>.|TRBJ2-1|TRBV5-4|TRBD2
CASSLASGWFNEQFF
TGTGCCAGCAGCTTGGCTAGCGGGTGGTTCAATGAGCAGTTCTTC